This entry features one TCR beta chain sequence. Its antigen remains unknown. The data were produced by immunoSEQ multiplex PCR, yet TCRdb's version contains in-frame clones alone and is incomplete. The sample yields approximately 35,000 clones, roughly 85% seen once. This record comes from a study of radiotherapy plus CTLA-4 blockade in lung cancer. Whole-study findings and limits: In blood, TCR clones derived from the tumor expanded after radiotherapy plus ipilimumab.

J lost 5 bases, V lost 7 bases, and 11 bases had no gene match. The CDR3 covers 16 residues. Looked up from germline, CDR1 is MDHEN and CDR2 is SYDVKM. The chain carries TRBV28 and TRBJ2-5, with 12 bases lining up with TRBD1. This TCR was recovered from a human donor with non-small cell lung cancer who had stable disease on radiotherapy plus ipilimumab. The sequencing here drew on peripheral blood, taken from a patient treated with radiotherapy plus ipilimumab. The CDR3 sequence: CASTDRMGQGAETQYF. As DNA, the CDR3 is TGTGCCAGCACCGATCGAATGGGACAGGGGGCGGAGACCCAGTACTTC.